This TCR beta chain is drawn from a study of blood T cell repertoires in COVID-19. Study information: Sites across the United States, Italy and Spain contributed samples from acute and convalescent COVID-19. In each case, the material was cDNA or gDNA derived from T cells, B-cell-depleted T cells, or PBMCs.

In the original workflow: For nucleated cells, counts were estimated from reference gene primer amplification. Only in-frame clones appear in the TCRdb table, and some are missing; sequencing was by immunoSEQ multiplex PCR. Clone size and the V and J calls come from that table; the DNA yielded D and trimming. The sample lists roughly 90,000 clones; 75% to 85% were seen once. The CDR3 extends over 15 amino acids. Per germline, CDR1 LGHDT and CDR2 YNNKEL (reference sequence). V lost 1 base to trimming and J lost 3 bases, with 7 bases between them. V gene TRBV3-1 (or the pseudogene TRBV3-2) combines with J gene TRBJ2-6; D gene unclear. This TCR derives from a woman in her 70s with acute or convalescent COVID-19. The sequencing sample was made of peripheral blood. The CDR3, as DNA: TGTGCCAGCAGCCAAGTAAGAGGTGGGGCCAACGTCCTGACTTTC. This sequence encodes CASSQVRGGANVLTF.